This T cell receptor beta chain was sequenced during a study of beta chain features in type 1 diabetes. The CDR3 loop spans 14 amino acids. V was clipped by 8 bases and J by 2 bases; unmatched bases: 6. Germline CDR1 is SEHNR and CDR2 is FQNEAQ (reference sequence). Study-level points and caveats: Significant though moderate, a shortening of TCRB CDR3s appeared in all four CD4+ subsets of Type 1 diabetes patients.

The whole isolated RNA underwent reverse transcription, so sequencing captured expressed TCRB transcripts. TCRdb keeps only in-frame clones here, not all; method: immunoSEQ multiplex PCR. The sample has about 260,000 clones; just over 20% are singletons. A word on this clone: The antigen is unknown.

Sample: naive CD4+ T cells from blood. The TCR sequence derives from a woman in her thirties or forties with type 1 diabetes. This chain joins TRBV7-9 and TRBJ1-5, with TRBD1 matching 7 bases. Here the CDR3 reads CASPTDRGNQPQHF. The CDR3 DNA follows: TGTGCCAGCCCGACAGACAGGGGCAATCAGCCCCAGCATTTT.